Sequencing of this T cell receptor beta chain was carried out in a study of OX40 agonist ivuxolimab in advanced cancers. Study-wide context: From roughly 23 to 85 years was the age range, with a mean of roughly 59 years, and about 83% were male. The study, taken as a whole, reports: Clonal expansion among partial responders at 0.1-3.0 mg/kg ranked near the lowest.

Note on this clone: Its cognate antigen is unknown.

Only in-frame clones appear in the TCRdb table, and some are missing; sequencing was by immunoSEQ multiplex PCR. This table holds about 59,000 clones, more than 75% found once. This CDR3 region has 15 residues. V lost 10 bases and J 3 bases, leaving 22 bases between the germline ends. Per germline, CDR1 MDHEN and CDR2 SYDVKM. Sequencing used CD4+ or CD8+ T cells sorted from blood, obtained in a trial of the OX40 agonist ivuxolimab. This clonotype originated in an adult with an advanced solid tumor such as melanoma, head and neck, liver or kidney cancer. The gene calls are TRBV28 and TRBJ2-7; tentative D call: TRBD2 (5 bases). The CDR3 is CATGGKRAAVYEQYF. CDR3 in DNA: TGTGCCACAGGTGGCAAGAGAGCGGCAGTCTACGAGCAGTACTTC. Supplemented by reference TRBV28 and TRBJ2-7, the full variable domain reads DVKVTQSSRYLVKRTGEKVFLECVQDMDHENMFWYRQDPGLGLRLIYFSYDVKMKEKGDIPEGYSVSREKKERFSLILESASTNQTSMYLCATGGKRAAVYEQYFGPGTRLTVT.